This entry lists 2 T cell receptor beta chains sequenced from one sample in a study of cytomegalovirus exposure and HLA in healthy donors. The PCR contained 60 Vbeta and 13 Jbeta primers. Sequenced by immunoSEQ multiplex PCR; TCRdb stores in-frame clones only, minus some. The table lists about 69,000 clones, less than 70% of them singletons. Sequencing was done on a sample of PBMCs. These receptor sequences come from a woman in her twenties or thirties in good health and CMV-seronegative.

The chain combines TRBV28 with TRBJ2-3; a weak D match, TRBD2 (6 bases). CDR1 MDHEN and CDR2 SYDVKM come from the germline V gene. This CDR3 has 11 residues. The ends were cut back, 10 bases at V and 10 bases at J, with 15 bases in the middle. The CDR3 DNA follows: TGTGCCACCGACGGGGGTCTGGCGCAGTATTTT. It specifies CATDGGLAQYF. The whole variable domain, remainder taken from reference TRBV28 and TRBJ2-3, is DVKVTQSSRYLVKRTGEKVFLECVQDMDHENMFWYRQDPGLGLRLIYFSYDVKMKEKGDIPEGYSVSREKKERFSLILESASTNQTSMYLCATDGGLAQYFGPGTRLTVL.

The chain uses TRBV30 and TRBJ1-2; D gene uncertain. V shed 0 bases and J shed 10 bases, with 12 bases lying between them. Germline loops: CDR1 GTSNPN, CDR2 SVGIG (reference sequence). The CDR3 is 12 amino acids. The CDR3, as DNA: TGTGCCTGGAGTGTAGCGCTACGAGACTACACCTTC. It is translated as CAWSVALRDYTF.